This TCR beta chain was profiled in a study of OX40 agonist ivuxolimab in advanced cancers. Study summary: Head and neck, renal cell, melanoma or hepatocellular carcinoma were the cancers that dose-escalation patients had.

No patient had autoimmune disease or received systemic immunosuppression. Blood sampling was done at baseline, cycle 4 day 1, and cycle 7 day 1. The V and J ends lost 4 bases and 5 bases respectively, with 9 bases between them. Per germline, CDR1 MDHEN and CDR2 SYDVKM. This CDR3 spans 14 amino acids. Measured with immunoSEQ multiplex PCR; TCRdb has only the in-frame clones, and not every one. Among about 70,000 clones listed, 86% were seen once. The sequences come from CD4+ or CD8+ T cells sorted from blood, collected in a trial of the OX40 agonist ivuxolimab. This TCR was recovered from an adult with an advanced solid tumor such as melanoma, head and neck, liver or kidney cancer. The gene calls are TRBV28 and TRBJ1-6, with a weak D call TRBD1 (5 bases). CDR3 sequence: CASSWIQDNSPLHF. The CDR3 nucleotides are TGTGCCAGCAGTTGGATACAGGATAATTCACCCCTCCACTTT.